This TCR beta chain was captured in a study of Ad26.COV2.S vaccination and SARS-CoV-2 variants. Study-wide background: The donor belonged to the COV1001 Ad26.COV2.S trial arm. Recipients of Ad26.COV2.S got it intramuscularly, once or twice 56 days apart.

The CDR3 covers 16 residues. With V trimmed by 1 base and J by 5 bases, 7 bases remained unmatched. Germline V gene sequence: CDR1 MGHRA, CDR2 YSYEKL. Sequenced by immunoSEQ multiplex PCR; TCRdb stores in-frame clones only, minus some. The sample contains about 400,000 clones, roughly 90% of which appear only once. Treatment specified: roughly 19 received Ad26.COV2.S at low or high dose, single or two shots; about 5 received placebo; per-sample allocation not given. At day 63 after the first vaccine or placebo injection, samples were drawn. The receptor was derived from a person aged 18-60 years who received the Ad26.COV2.S COVID-19 vaccine or a placebo. The genes are TRBV4-1 and TRBJ2-5; 10 nucleotides line up with TRBD2. The sample consisted of peripheral blood, taken in a trial of Ad26.COV2.S vaccine versus placebo. As DNA, the CDR3 is TGCGCCAGCAGCCAAGGGGGGGCTAGCGGGGGTGAGACCCAGTACTTC. Translation: CASSQGGASGGETQYF.